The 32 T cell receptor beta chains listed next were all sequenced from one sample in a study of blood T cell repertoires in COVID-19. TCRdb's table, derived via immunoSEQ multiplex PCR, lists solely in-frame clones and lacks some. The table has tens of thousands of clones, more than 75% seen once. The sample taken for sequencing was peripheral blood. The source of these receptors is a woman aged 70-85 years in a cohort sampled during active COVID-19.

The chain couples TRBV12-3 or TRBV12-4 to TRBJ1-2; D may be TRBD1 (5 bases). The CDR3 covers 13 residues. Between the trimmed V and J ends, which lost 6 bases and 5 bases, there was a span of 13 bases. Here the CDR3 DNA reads TGTGCCAGCAGCCCAATGACAGATTATGGCTACACCTTC. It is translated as CASSPMTDYGYTF.

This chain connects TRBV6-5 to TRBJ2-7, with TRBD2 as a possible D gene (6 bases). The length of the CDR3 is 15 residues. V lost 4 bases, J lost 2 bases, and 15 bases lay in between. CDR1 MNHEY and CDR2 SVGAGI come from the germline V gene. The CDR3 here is CASSSKGRPPYEQYF. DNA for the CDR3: TGTGCCAGCAGTTCGAAGGGGAGGCCACCCTACGAGCAGTACTTC.

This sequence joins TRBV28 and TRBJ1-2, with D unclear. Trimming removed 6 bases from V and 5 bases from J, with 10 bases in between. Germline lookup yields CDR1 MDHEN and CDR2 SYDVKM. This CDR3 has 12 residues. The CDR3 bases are TGTGCCAGCAGAATCAGGAATTATGGCTACACCTTC. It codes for CASRIRNYGYTF.

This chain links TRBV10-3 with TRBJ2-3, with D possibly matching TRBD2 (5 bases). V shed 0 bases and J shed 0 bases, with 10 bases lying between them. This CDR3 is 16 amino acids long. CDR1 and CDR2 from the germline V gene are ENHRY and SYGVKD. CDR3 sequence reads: CAISESDWTSTDTQYF. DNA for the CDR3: TGTGCCATCAGTGAGTCTGACTGGACTAGCACAGATACGCAGTATTTT.

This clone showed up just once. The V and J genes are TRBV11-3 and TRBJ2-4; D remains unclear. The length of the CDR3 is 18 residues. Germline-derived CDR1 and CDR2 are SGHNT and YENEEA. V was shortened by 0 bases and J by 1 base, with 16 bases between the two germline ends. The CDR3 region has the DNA TGTGCCAGCAGCTTAGACCGTGCGGTGCGGCAGGCCAAAAACATTCAGTACTTC. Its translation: CASSLDRAVRQAKNIQYF.

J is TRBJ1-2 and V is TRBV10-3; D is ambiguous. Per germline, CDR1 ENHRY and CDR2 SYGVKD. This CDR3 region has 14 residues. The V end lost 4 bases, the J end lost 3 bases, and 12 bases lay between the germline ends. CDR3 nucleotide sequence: TGTGCCATCAGTGGAGACACTGGCTACTATGGCTACACCTTC. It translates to CAISGDTGYYGYTF.

DNA of the CDR3: TGTGCCAGCAGTTTAGCCCCGAGAAGCGGGAGGGGAGGTGAGCAGTTCTTC. Translating it yields CASSLAPRSGRGGEQFF. This chain links TRBV27 with TRBJ2-1, with 10 bases matching TRBD2. Germline lookup yields CDR1 MNHEY and CDR2 SMNVEV (reference sequence). V lost 2 bases, J lost 9 bases, and 13 bases stayed unmatched. This CDR3 region has 17 residues.

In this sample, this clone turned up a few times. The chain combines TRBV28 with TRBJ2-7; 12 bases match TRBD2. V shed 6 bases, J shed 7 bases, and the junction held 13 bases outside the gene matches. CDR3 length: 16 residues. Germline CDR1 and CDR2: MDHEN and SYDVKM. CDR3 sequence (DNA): TGTGCCAGCAGGAATAGAAGCCTAGCGGGAGGGTGGGAGCAGTACTTC. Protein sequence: CASRNRSLAGGWEQYF. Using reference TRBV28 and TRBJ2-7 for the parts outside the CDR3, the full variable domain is DVKVTQSSRYLVKRTGEKVFLECVQDMDHENMFWYRQDPGLGLRLIYFSYDVKMKEKGDIPEGYSVSREKKERFSLILESASTNQTSMYLCASRNRSLAGGWEQYFGPGTRLTVT.

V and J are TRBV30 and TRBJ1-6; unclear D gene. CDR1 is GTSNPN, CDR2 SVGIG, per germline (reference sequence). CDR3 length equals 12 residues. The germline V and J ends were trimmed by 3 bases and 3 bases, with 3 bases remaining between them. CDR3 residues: CAWSHYNSPLHF. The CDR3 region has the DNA TGTGCCTGGAGCCACTATAATTCACCCCTCCACTTT.

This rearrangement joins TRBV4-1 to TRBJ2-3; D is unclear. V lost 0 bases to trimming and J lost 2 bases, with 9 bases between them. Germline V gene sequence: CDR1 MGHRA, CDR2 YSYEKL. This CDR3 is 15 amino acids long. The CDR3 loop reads CASSQDPLPTDTQYF. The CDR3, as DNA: TGCGCCAGCAGCCAAGACCCACTACCCACAGATACGCAGTATTTT.

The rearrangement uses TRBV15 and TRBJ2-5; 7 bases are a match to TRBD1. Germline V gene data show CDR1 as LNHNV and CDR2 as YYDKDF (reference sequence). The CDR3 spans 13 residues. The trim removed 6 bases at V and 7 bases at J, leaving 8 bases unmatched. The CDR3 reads CATRGTALGTQYF. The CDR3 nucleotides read TGTGCCACCAGGGGGACAGCCCTAGGGACCCAGTACTTC.

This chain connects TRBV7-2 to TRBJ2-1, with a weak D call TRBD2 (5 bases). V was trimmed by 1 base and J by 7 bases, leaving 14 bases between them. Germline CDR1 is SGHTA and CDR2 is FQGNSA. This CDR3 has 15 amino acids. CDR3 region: CASSLGGSWGNEQFF. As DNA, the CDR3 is TGTGCCAGCAGCTTAGGAGGGAGTTGGGGTAATGAGCAGTTCTTC. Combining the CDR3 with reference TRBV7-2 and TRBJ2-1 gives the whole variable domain GAGVSQSPSNKVTEKGKDVELRCDPISGHTALYWYRQSLGQGLEFLIYFQGNSAPDKSGLPSDRFSAERTGGSVSTLTIQRTQQEDSAVYLCASSLGGSWGNEQFFGPGTRLTVL.

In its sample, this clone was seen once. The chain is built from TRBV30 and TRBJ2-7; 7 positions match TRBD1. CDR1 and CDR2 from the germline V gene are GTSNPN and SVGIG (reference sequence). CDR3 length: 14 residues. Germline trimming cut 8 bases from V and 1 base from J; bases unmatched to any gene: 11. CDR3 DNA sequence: TGTGCCGGGGCTACAGGGGAAGGGTCCTACGAGCAGTACTTC. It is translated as CAGATGEGSYEQYF.

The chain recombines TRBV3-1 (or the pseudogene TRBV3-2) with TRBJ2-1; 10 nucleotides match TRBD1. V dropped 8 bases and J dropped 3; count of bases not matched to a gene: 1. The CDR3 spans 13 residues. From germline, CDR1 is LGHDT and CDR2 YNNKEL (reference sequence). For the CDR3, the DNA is TGTGCCAGCGGGACAGGGGTCTACAATGAGCAGTTCTTC. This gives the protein CASGTGVYNEQFF.

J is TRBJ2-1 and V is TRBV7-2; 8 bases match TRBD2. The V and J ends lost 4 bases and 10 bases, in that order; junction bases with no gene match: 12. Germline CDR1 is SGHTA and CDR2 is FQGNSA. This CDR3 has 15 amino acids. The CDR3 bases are TGTGCCAGCAGCTCTACTAGCGGCCGCTGGGAAGAGCAGTTCTTC. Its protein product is CASSSTSGRWEEQFF.

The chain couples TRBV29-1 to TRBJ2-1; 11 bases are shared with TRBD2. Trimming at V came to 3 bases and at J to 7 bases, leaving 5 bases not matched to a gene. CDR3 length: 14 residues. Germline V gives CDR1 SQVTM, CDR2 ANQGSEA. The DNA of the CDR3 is TGCAGCGTTGATCACGGACTAGCGGGTAATGAGCAGTTCTTC. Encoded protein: CSVDHGLAGNEQFF.

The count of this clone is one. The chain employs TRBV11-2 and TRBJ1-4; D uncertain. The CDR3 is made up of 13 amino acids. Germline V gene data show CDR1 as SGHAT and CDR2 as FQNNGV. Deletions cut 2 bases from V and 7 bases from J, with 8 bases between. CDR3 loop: CASSLRWSEKLFF. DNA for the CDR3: TGTGCCAGCAGCTTAAGATGGAGTGAAAAACTGTTTTTT.

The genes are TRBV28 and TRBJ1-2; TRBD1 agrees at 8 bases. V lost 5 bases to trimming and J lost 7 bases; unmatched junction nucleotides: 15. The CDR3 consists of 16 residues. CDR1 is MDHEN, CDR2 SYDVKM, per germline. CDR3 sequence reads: CASSPGTGTSPSGYTF. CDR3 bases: TGTGCCAGCAGTCCGGGGACAGGTACCTCGCCAAGTGGCTACACCTTC.

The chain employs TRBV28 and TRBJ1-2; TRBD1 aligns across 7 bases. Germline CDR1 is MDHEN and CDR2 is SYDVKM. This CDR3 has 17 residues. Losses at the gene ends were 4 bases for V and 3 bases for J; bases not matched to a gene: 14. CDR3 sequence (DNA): TGTGCCAGCAGTTCGAACCCCCGGGACAGACTATACTATGGCTACACCTTC. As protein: CASSSNPRDRLYYGYTF.

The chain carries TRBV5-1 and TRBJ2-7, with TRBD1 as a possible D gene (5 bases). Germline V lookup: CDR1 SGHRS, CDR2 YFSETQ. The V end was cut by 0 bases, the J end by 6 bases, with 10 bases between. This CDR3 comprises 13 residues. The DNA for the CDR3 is TGCGCCAGCAGCTTGGCCGACAGCCGCGAGCAGTACTTC. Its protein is CASSLADSREQYF.

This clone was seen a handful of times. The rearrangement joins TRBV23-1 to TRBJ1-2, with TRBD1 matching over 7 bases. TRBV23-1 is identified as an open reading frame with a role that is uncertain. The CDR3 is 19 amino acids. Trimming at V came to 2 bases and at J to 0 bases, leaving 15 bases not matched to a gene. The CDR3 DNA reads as TGCGCCAGCAGTCAAATGGGACACAGGGGCGAATGGGCTAACTATGGCTACACCTTC. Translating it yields CASSQMGHRGEWANYGYTF.

CDR3 sequence reads: CASSEGQGANEQFF. CDR3 bases: TGTGCCAGCAGTGAAGGACAGGGGGCGAATGAGCAGTTCTTC. The V and J genes are TRBV6-1 and TRBJ2-1; 10 positions agree with TRBD1. Per the germline V gene, CDR1 is MNHNS and CDR2 is SASEGT. The V and J ends lost 1 base and 7 bases, in that order; junction bases with no gene match: 1. This CDR3 region has 14 residues.

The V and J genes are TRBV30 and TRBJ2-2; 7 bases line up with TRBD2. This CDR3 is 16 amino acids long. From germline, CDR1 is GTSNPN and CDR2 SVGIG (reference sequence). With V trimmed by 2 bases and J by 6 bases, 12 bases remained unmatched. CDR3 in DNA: TGTGCCTGGAGTAGGTCCGGACTAGGCGTTCCCGGGGAGCTGTTTTTT. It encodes CAWSRSGLGVPGELFF.

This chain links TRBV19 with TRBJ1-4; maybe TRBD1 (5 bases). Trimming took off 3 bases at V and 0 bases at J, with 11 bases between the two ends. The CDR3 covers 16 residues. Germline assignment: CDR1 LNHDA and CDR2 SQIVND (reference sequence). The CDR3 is CASSILSQATNEKLFF. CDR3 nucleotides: TGTGCCAGTAGTATCCTCTCACAGGCAACTAATGAAAAACTGTTTTTT. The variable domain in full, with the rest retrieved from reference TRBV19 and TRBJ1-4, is DGGITQSPKYLFRKEGQNVTLSCEQNLNHDAMYWYRQDPGQGLRLIYYSQIVNDFQKGDIAEGYSVSREKKESFPLTVTSAQKNPTAFYLCASSILSQATNEKLFFGSGTQLSVL.

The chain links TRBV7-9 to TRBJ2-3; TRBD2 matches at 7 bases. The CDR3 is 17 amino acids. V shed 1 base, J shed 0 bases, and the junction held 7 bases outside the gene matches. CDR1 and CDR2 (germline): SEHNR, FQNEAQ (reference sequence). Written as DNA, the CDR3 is TGTGCCAGCAGCTTAGACACTAGCGTTCCTAGCACAGATACGCAGTATTTT. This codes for CASSLDTSVPSTDTQYF.

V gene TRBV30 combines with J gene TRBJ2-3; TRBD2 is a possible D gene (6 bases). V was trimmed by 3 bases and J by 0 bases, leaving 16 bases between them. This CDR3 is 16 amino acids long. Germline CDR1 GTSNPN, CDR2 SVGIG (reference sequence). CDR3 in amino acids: CAWRAGGAVSTDTQYF. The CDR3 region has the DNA TGTGCCTGGAGAGCCGGGGGAGCGGTTAGCACAGATACGCAGTATTTT.

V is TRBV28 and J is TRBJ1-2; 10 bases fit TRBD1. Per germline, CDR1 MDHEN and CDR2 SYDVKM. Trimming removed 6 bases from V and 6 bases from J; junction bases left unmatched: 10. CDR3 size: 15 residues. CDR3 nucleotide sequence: TGTGCCAGCAGCTCCTCGACAGGGGGCTGGGATGGCTACACCTTC. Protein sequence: CASSSSTGGWDGYTF.

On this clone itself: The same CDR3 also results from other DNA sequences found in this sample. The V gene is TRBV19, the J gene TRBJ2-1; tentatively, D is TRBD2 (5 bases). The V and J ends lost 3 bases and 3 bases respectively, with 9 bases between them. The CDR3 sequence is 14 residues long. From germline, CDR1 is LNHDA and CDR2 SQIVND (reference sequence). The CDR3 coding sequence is TGTGCCAGTAGTATGGCCGGGAACTACAATGAGCAGTTCTTC. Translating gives CASSMAGNYNEQFF.

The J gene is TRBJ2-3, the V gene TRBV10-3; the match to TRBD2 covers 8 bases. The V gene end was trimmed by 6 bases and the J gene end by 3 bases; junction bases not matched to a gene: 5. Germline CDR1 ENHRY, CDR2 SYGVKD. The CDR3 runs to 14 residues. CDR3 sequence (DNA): TGTGCCATCAGGGGACTAGTCGGGACAGATACGCAGTATTTT. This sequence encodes CAIRGLVGTDTQYF.

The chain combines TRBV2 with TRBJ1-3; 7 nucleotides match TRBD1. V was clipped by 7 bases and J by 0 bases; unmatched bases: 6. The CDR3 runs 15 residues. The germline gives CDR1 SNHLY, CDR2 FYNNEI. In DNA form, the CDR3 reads TGTGCCAGCACCGTGGACAGGAACTCTGGAAACACCATATATTTT. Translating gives CASTVDRNSGNTIYF. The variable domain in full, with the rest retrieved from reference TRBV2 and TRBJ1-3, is EPEVTQTPSHQVTQMGQEVILRCVPISNHLYFYWYRQILGQKVEFLVSFYNNEISEKSEIFDDQFSVERPDGSNFTLKIRSTKLEDSAMYFCASTVDRNSGNTIYFGEGSWLTVV.

The CDR3 loop reads CASSPGTTSIGYTF. CDR3 in DNA: TGCGCCAGCAGCCCGGGGACAACGAGTATAGGCTACACCTTC. This chain links TRBV5-1 with TRBJ1-2; D might be TRBD1 (6 bases). The CDR3 totals 14 residues. Germline V gene data show CDR1 as SGHRS and CDR2 as YFSETQ. Trimming removed 4 bases from V and 8 bases from J, with 18 bases in between.

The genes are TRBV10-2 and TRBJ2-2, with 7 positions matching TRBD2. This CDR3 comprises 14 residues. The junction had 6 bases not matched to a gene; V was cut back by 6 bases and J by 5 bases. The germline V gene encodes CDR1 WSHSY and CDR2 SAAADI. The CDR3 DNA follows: TGCGCCAGCAGCCTGGGACTACTTACCGGGGAGCTGTTTTTT. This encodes CASSLGLLTGELFF.